This T cell receptor (beta chain) was captured in a study of blood T cell repertoires in COVID-19. Overall study: The cDNA or gDNA used as material had been derived from T cells, B-cell-depleted T cells, or PBMCs.

In the source study's methods: Nucleated cell number was recorded as an estimate derived from reference gene primer amplification. Assay: immunoSEQ multiplex PCR; the TCRdb copy retains only in-frame clones and omits some. V, J and clone size reflect that table, while D and trimming were determined from the DNA. The sample lists around 170,000 clones; less than 85% were seen once. Germline loops: CDR1 SGHRS, CDR2 YFSETQ. The CDR3 contains 14 residues. The V gene end was trimmed by 5 bases and the J gene end by 7 bases; junction bases not matched to a gene: 7. The origin of this receptor is a woman older than 75 with acute or convalescent COVID-19. V usage is TRBV5-1 and J usage is TRBJ2-1; TRBD2 agrees at 9 bases. The sample consisted of peripheral blood. This chain's CDR3 is CASRQWTSVNEQFF. CDR3 sequence (DNA): TGCGCCAGCAGGCAATGGACTAGCGTAAATGAGCAGTTCTTC. The complete variable domain, with remaining parts taken from reference TRBV5-1 and TRBJ2-1, reads KAGVTQTPRYLIKTRGQQVTLSCSPISGHRSVSWYQQTPGQGLQFLFEYFSETQRNKGNFPGRFSGRQFSNSRSEMNVSTLELGDSALYLCASRQWTSVNEQFFGPGTRLTVL.